This passage covers 28 T cell receptor beta chains from one sample sequenced in a study of T cell repertoires in cytomegalovirus infection (dated by TCRdb to between 2018 and 2021). Sequencing was carried out with an Illumina HiSeq 1500. The public reads were reprocessed in TCRdb via fastp at Q25 and MiXCR, keeping in-frame beta chains. CDR3 protein sequences are deduplicated, and each keeps its most common genes and DNA. This sample gives 200,000 to 300,000 distinct CDR3 sequences in total; 9% to 15% of them show up just once. The ten largest make up 1.6% of the sample. Sequenced material: PBMCs. These receptors were collected from a human donor in good health (CMV status not recorded). Some clones in this sample may be carry-over from other donors' samples.

This rearrangement joins TRBV4-2 to TRBJ1-5; 7 nucleotides match TRBD1. This CDR3 is 16 amino acids long. Germline assignment: CDR1 LGHNA and CDR2 YNFKEQ. With V trimmed by 0 bases and J by 5 bases, 7 bases remained unmatched. The CDR3, as DNA: TGTGCCAGCAGCCAAGATAGGGACAGCGCTTATCAGCCCCAGCATTTT. This codes for CASSQDRDSAYQPQHF.

This clonotype was seen at least ten times. The chain employs TRBV5-6 and TRBJ2-5; D is undetermined. Trimming removed 3 bases from V and 0 bases from J, with 0 bases in between. The CDR3 runs to 11 residues. From germline, CDR1 is SGHDT and CDR2 YYEEEE. The DNA of the CDR3 is TGTGCCAGCAGCTACCAAGAGACCCAGTACTTC. Translated, it gives CASSYQETQYF.

This chain connects TRBV11-1 to TRBJ2-2; tentative D call: TRBD2 (5 bases). V was clipped by 0 bases and J by 7 bases, with 15 bases between them. From germline, CDR1 is SGHAT and CDR2 FQDESV (reference sequence). The CDR3 length is 16 residues. CDR3 coding DNA: TGTGCCAGCAGCTTAGCTCTACTAGGTCGTGGCGGGGAGCTGTTTTTT. It is translated as CASSLALLGRGGELFF.

This clonotype came up many times. The chain has TRBV28 and TRBJ2-1; D perhaps matches TRBD2 (6 bases). Germline CDR1 MDHEN, CDR2 SYDVKM. The CDR3 totals 15 residues. V was clipped by 7 bases and J by 0 bases, with 13 bases between them. The CDR3 region is CASTSGGLSYNEQFF. Written as DNA, the CDR3 is TGTGCCAGCACCTCAGGAGGGCTCTCCTACAATGAGCAGTTCTTC.

This clonotype was picked up many times. This chain uses TRBV10-3 with TRBJ2-3, with 14 bases matching TRBD2. CDR1 is ENHRY and CDR2 is SYGVKD in the germline V gene. The CDR3 is 16 amino acids. V gave up 6 bases and J gave up 8 bases; unmatched junction bases: 10. The CDR3 sequence is CAISGGLAGVPGTQYF. CDR3 in DNA: TGTGCCATCAGCGGGGGACTAGCGGGGGTGCCTGGTACGCAGTATTTT.

This clonotype was seen a handful of times. This chain connects TRBV7-9 to TRBJ1-6; weak D call: TRBD1 (5 bases). CDR3 size: 16 residues. The V and J ends lost 8 bases and 7 bases respectively, with 21 bases between them. Germline loops: CDR1 SEHNR, CDR2 FQNEAQ (reference sequence). The CDR3 coding sequence is TGTGCCAGCTCGTCCCCCAGGGCTACAAAAAATTCACCCCTCCACTTT. Protein sequence: CASSSPRATKNSPLHF.

V gene TRBV20-1 combines with J gene TRBJ1-1; a possible D gene is TRBD1 (5 bases). Germline values: CDR1 DFQATT, CDR2 SNEGSKA (reference sequence). There are 14 residues in the CDR3. DNA for the CDR3: TGCAGCGTAACTCGGGGGGTTGGGGACACTGAAGCTTTCTTT. Its protein is CSVTRGVGDTEAFF.

This chain uses TRBV6-2 or TRBV6-3 with TRBJ1-5; no reliable D call. The length of the CDR3 is 16 residues. From germline, CDR1 is MNHEY and CDR2 SVGEGT. The V and J ends lost 2 bases and 3 bases respectively, with 14 bases between them. The CDR3 bases are TGTGCCAGCAGTTACGATTCCAGATCCATCAATCAGCCCCAGCATTTT. Protein product: CASSYDSRSINQPQHF.

Ten or more counts support this clonotype. The chain links TRBV10-3 to TRBJ2-5; D perhaps matches TRBD1 (5 bases). This CDR3 spans 13 amino acids. V lost 2 bases, J lost 5 bases, and 9 bases lay in between. Germline-derived CDR1 and CDR2 are ENHRY and SYGVKD. CDR3 in DNA: TGTGCCATCAGTGAGACAGGTGGGGAGACCCAGTACTTC. It specifies CAISETGGETQYF.

This clonotype was picked up many times. This sequence joins TRBV19 and TRBJ1-4; D unclear. V was clipped by 4 bases and J by 6 bases, with 9 bases between them. Germline V lookup: CDR1 LNHDA, CDR2 SQIVND (reference sequence). There are 13 residues in the CDR3. The CDR3 loop is CASSNRTDEKLFF. Here the CDR3 DNA reads TGTGCCAGTAGTAACCGGACGGATGAAAAACTGTTTTTT. Drawing the rest from reference TRBV19 and TRBJ1-4, the complete variable domain is DGGITQSPKYLFRKEGQNVTLSCEQNLNHDAMYWYRQDPGQGLRLIYYSQIVNDFQKGDIAEGYSVSREKKESFPLTVTSAQKNPTAFYLCASSNRTDEKLFFGSGTQLSVL.

A note on this clonotype: Germline and junction disagree at one end, which may indicate a read error. The CDR3 nucleotides read TGTTCCAGCAGAGTTAGCAATCAGCCCCAGCATTTT. Amino acid sequence: CSSRVSNQPQHF. The chain employs TRBV28 and TRBJ1-5; D gene unclear. The CDR3 loop spans 12 amino acids. The germline V gene encodes CDR1 MDHEN and CDR2 SYDVKM.

This clonotype was recorded many times. The chain combines TRBV6-2 or TRBV6-3 with TRBJ2-1; 12 nucleotides match TRBD2. V lost 5 bases to trimming and J lost 3 bases; unmatched junction nucleotides: 8. Germline CDR1 reads MNHEY; CDR2 reads SVGEGT. The CDR3 has 17 residues. Written as DNA, the CDR3 is TGTGCCAGCAGTGATATGACTAGCGGGAGCCTCTACAATGAGCAGTTCTTC. It specifies CASSDMTSGSLYNEQFF.

This clonotype came up a few times. The V call is TRBV6-5, the J call TRBJ2-3, with D maybe TRBD2 (6 bases). CDR1 and CDR2 from the germline V gene are MNHEY and SVGAGI. Trimming removed 6 bases at V and 3 bases at J, with 25 bases between. The CDR3 length is 18 residues. The CDR3 protein is CASSRQRLRDGGTDTQYF. CDR3 bases: TGTGCCAGCAGCAGACAGCGCCTTCGGGATGGAGGGACAGATACGCAGTATTTT.

This chain links TRBV4-2 with TRBJ2-2, with TRBD1 identical over 10 bases. V gave up 1 base and J gave up 5 bases; unmatched junction bases: 4. CDR1 is LGHNA, CDR2 YNFKEQ, per germline. There are 16 residues in the CDR3. The CDR3 here is CASSQAGTGETGELFF. CDR3 sequence (DNA): TGTGCCAGCAGCCAAGCGGGGACAGGGGAGACCGGGGAGCTGTTTTTT.

In DNA form, the CDR3 reads TGTGCCAGCAGGGGGGTTTGGGGCGGGAGCTACGAGCAGTACTTC. Protein: CASRGVWGGSYEQYF. The chain joins TRBV28 to TRBJ2-7; TRBD2 matches at 7 bases. V was pared by 6 bases and J by 3 bases, with 11 bases of the junction left unmatched. In germline, CDR1 is MDHEN, CDR2 SYDVKM. The CDR3 sequence is 15 residues long. Combining the CDR3 with reference TRBV28 and TRBJ2-7 gives the whole variable domain DVKVTQSSRYLVKRTGEKVFLECVQDMDHENMFWYRQDPGLGLRLIYFSYDVKMKEKGDIPEGYSVSREKKERFSLILESASTNQTSMYLCASRGVWGGSYEQYFGPGTRLTVT.

The rearrangement links TRBV6-2 or TRBV6-3 to TRBJ1-4, with TRBD1 matching over 9 bases. CDR1 is MNHEY and CDR2 is SVGEGT in the germline V gene. The CDR3 runs to 17 residues. J was trimmed by 8 bases and V by 4 bases; bases with no gene match: 14. CDR3 bases: TGTGCCAGCAGTTCATTATTAACAGGGGGCGCGGAAGAAAAACTGTTTTTT. Protein sequence: CASSSLLTGGAEEKLFF.

V is TRBV4-3 and J is TRBJ1-5; D remains unclear. The ends were cut back, 0 bases at V and 5 bases at J, with 11 bases in the middle. CDR3 length equals 15 residues. The germline V gene encodes CDR1 LGHNA and CDR2 YSLEER. CDR3 protein: CASSQDTTQDQPQHF. The CDR3 coding sequence is TGCGCCAGCAGCCAAGATACCACCCAGGATCAGCCCCAGCATTTT.

This clonotype has ten or more counts. The chain links TRBV7-2 to TRBJ2-3; D ambiguous. Between the trimmed V and J ends, which lost 1 base and 6 bases, there was a span of 14 bases. Germline values: CDR1 SGHTA, CDR2 FQGNSA. The CDR3 length is 15 residues. The CDR3 is CASSLEALSTDTQYF. The CDR3, as DNA: TGTGCCAGCAGCTTAGAAGCCCTCTCCACGGATACGCAGTATTTT.

This clonotype was counted between two and nine times. V and J are TRBV7-9 and TRBJ1-2; a possible D gene is TRBD1 (6 bases). The CDR3 has 15 amino acids. Germline CDR1 is SEHNR and CDR2 is FQNEAQ (reference sequence). V was cut by 1 base and J by 7 bases, with 16 bases left in between. The CDR3, as DNA: TGTGCCAGCAGCTTAGGGACAGTACCCCCGCCTGGCTACACCTTC. The encoded protein is CASSLGTVPPPGYTF.

This clonotype was counted at least ten times. The J gene is TRBJ1-3, the V gene TRBV6-5; unclear D gene. Germline V lookup: CDR1 MNHEY, CDR2 SVGAGI. V was trimmed by 2 bases and J by 2 bases, leaving 7 bases between them. This CDR3 comprises 14 residues. For the CDR3, the DNA is TGTGCCAGCAGTTACGACCGGGCTGGAAACACCATATATTTT. This gives the protein CASSYDRAGNTIYF.

This clonotype was counted many times. The chain is built from TRBV7-6 and TRBJ1-5, with D uncertain. Trimming shortened V by 3 bases and J by 5 bases, and 8 bases separated the two germline ends. The CDR3 is 13 residues long. Germline V gene sequence: CDR1 SGHVS, CDR2 FNYEAQ. CDR3 in amino acids: CASSFKPDQPQHF. Here the CDR3 DNA reads TGTGCCAGCAGCTTCAAACCAGATCAGCCCCAGCATTTT.

This clonotype was recorded many times. The rearrangement uses TRBV7-3 and TRBJ2-3; D is unresolved. CDR3 length: 12 residues. Trimming left V 4 bases short and J 6 bases short, with 8 bases between. Germline CDR1 and CDR2: SGHTA and FQGTGA. CDR3 coding DNA: TGTGCCAGCAGCTCATTGGGGGATACGCAGTATTTT. Protein product: CASSSLGDTQYF.

This clonotype occurred many times. V is TRBV11-3 and J is TRBJ2-5; 9 bases line up with TRBD1. The V and J ends lost 6 bases and 0 bases, in that order; junction bases with no gene match: 5. This CDR3 has 15 residues. Germline assignment: CDR1 SGHNT and CDR2 YENEEA. CDR3 in DNA: TGTGCCAGCAGGTACCGGGACAGGGACCAAGAGACCCAGTACTTC. Translating it yields CASRYRDRDQETQYF.

In its sample, this clonotype was seen many times. V and J are TRBV7-2 and TRBJ2-7; 7 bases align to TRBD1. V dropped 2 bases and J dropped 3; count of bases not matched to a gene: 7. Germline V gene sequence: CDR1 SGHTA, CDR2 FQGNSA. This CDR3 spans 15 amino acids. Here the CDR3 reads CASSLNKGANYEQYF. The CDR3 bases are TGTGCCAGCAGCTTAAATAAGGGGGCGAACTACGAGCAGTACTTC.

Regarding this clonotype: This may be a read error, as it is one base from a much larger clone. V is TRBV29-1 and J is TRBJ2-7; D might be TRBD1 (6 bases). Germline V lookup: CDR1 SQVTM, CDR2 ANQGSEA. Trimming stripped 7 bases from V and 1 base from J, with 11 bases between. The CDR3 runs to 12 residues. CDR3 region: CSAKTGSYEQYF. CDR3 nucleotides: TGCAGCGCTAAGACAGGTTCCTACGAGCAGTACTTC.

This clonotype was seen repeatedly, ten times or more. The junction shows a germline mismatch at one end, possibly a read error. V and J are TRBV7-2 and TRBJ2-1; D may match TRBD1 or TRBD2 (6 bases each). Germline lookup yields CDR1 SGHTA and CDR2 FQGNSA. CDR3 length: 14 amino acids. CDR3 sequence: CASSLDGGSLQGVF. The CDR3 nucleotides read TGTGCCAGCAGCTTAGACGGGGGCTCCCTCCAAGGGGTCTTC.

This clonotype was recorded at least ten times. CDR3 nucleotide sequence: TGTGCCAGCAGTCGGGACCGGGGAGCAGATACGCAGTATTTT. This sequence encodes CASSRDRGADTQYF. The chain carries TRBV7-3 and TRBJ2-3; perhaps D is TRBD1 or TRBD2 (5 bases each). CDR3 size: 14 residues. Germline V gives CDR1 SGHTA, CDR2 FQGTGA. V was shortened by 6 bases and J by 4 bases, with 14 bases between the two germline ends.

In its sample, this clonotype was seen many times. This sequence joins TRBV7-2 and TRBJ2-1; D not certain. V dropped 5 bases and J dropped 6 bases, with 11 bases sitting between them. CDR1 and CDR2 from the germline V gene are SGHTA and FQGNSA. This CDR3 has 13 residues. The CDR3 sequence: CASSLPMVNEQFF. In nucleotides, the CDR3 is TGTGCCAGCAGCCTGCCCATGGTCAATGAGCAGTTCTTC.